Presented here are 24 T cell receptor beta chains from one specimen sequenced in a study of post-analysis software for immune sequencing data (dated by TCRdb to the mid-2010s). What the study reported, not specific to this receptor: Significantly higher frequencies in patients than in controls were found for about 5 TRBV segments, including TRBV5-6, TRBV5-1 and TRBV20-1.

Which antigens these TCRs recognize remains unknown. The library was prepared using PCR. These reads were obtained on an Illumina HiSeq 2500. Unique molecular identifiers were incorporated into TCR beta cDNA libraries to reduce PCR and sequencing biases. Starting from the raw public reads, TCRdb applied fastp trimming at Q25, assembled clones with MiXCR and retained in-frame beta chains. Identical CDR3 proteins give one entry, which carries the most common genes and DNA. Across this sample there are 500,000 to 600,000 distinct CDR3 sequences, with roughly 46% seen only once. The ten most abundant clones make up around 1.7% of the sample. The specimen was blood. Receptors originate from a girl aged 10-17 years with multiple sclerosis.

The chain joins TRBV7-9 to TRBJ1-1; no reliable D call. Germline lookup yields CDR1 SEHNR and CDR2 FQNEAQ (reference sequence). The CDR3 is 13 residues long. The V gene lost 5 bases and the J gene lost 4 bases, with 11 bases spanning the gap. The CDR3 DNA sequence: TGTGCCAGCAGCACCCGAGATAGCACTGAAGCTTTCTTT. Protein product: CASSTRDSTEAFF.

This chain joins TRBV12-3 or TRBV12-4 and TRBJ2-3, with D uncertain. The CDR3 is made up of 16 amino acids. Trimming took 2 bases from V and 0 from J, leaving 12 bases between them. CDR3 residues: CASSLKVGSSTDTQYF. DNA for the CDR3: TGTGCCAGCAGTTTAAAGGTGGGGTCTAGCACAGATACGCAGTATTTT.

About this clonotype itself: The junction and the germline gene differ at one end; a read error may be behind it. The chain carries TRBV5-1 and TRBJ1-4; D is ambiguous. The CDR3 loop spans 13 amino acids. Germline CDR1 is SGHRS and CDR2 is YFSETQ. CDR3 amino acids: CASSPTVNEKRFF. The CDR3 DNA reads TGCGCCAGCAGCCCGACGGTGAATGAAAAACGGTTTTTT.

This clonotype was observed many times. This chain's CDR3 is CAISERDADTQYF. The DNA of the CDR3 is TGTGCCATCAGTGAGAGAGATGCAGATACGCAGTATTTT. The chain combines TRBV10-3 with TRBJ2-3; D ambiguous. Trimming stripped 2 bases from V and 4 bases from J, with 7 bases between. This CDR3 contains 13 residues. Germline CDR1 ENHRY, CDR2 SYGVKD.

This chain connects TRBV24-1 to TRBJ2-1; tentatively, D is TRBD1 (8 bases). Trimming took off 4 bases at V and 7 bases at J, with 22 bases between the two ends. Germline CDR1 is KGHDR and CDR2 is SFDVKD. The CDR3 is made up of 17 amino acids. The CDR3 region is CATSEDTGGASGNEQFF. The CDR3 DNA reads as TGTGCCACCAGTGAGGACACAGGGGGGGCCTCGGGGAATGAGCAGTTCTTC.

This clonotype was found a few times. The chain combines TRBV4-2 with TRBJ2-5; D may be TRBD2 (5 bases). Trimming shortened V by 0 bases and J by 5 bases, and 10 bases separated the two germline ends. Germline values: CDR1 LGHNA, CDR2 YNFKEQ. The CDR3 spans 14 residues. This chain's CDR3 is CASSQDYQRETQYF. The DNA of the CDR3 is TGTGCCAGCAGCCAAGATTATCAGCGGGAGACCCAGTACTTC.

In the case of this clonotype: The junction departs from germline at one end; a sequencing error may be responsible. This sequence joins TRBV12-3 or TRBV12-4 and TRBJ2-6, with a tentative D call TRBD1 (5 bases). The CDR3 has 14 amino acids. The CDR3 nucleotides read TGTGCCGGCAGCCCAGGGTCTGGGGCCAACGTCCTGACTTTC. Translating gives CAGSPGSGANVLTF.

This clonotype showed up just a few times. The chain is built from TRBV4-2 and TRBJ2-7; 8 nucleotides agree with TRBD1. The junction had 10 bases not matched to a gene; V was cut back by 0 bases and J by 6 bases. CDR3 size: 16 residues. The germline gives CDR1 LGHNA, CDR2 YNFKEQ. CDR3 sequence reads: CASSQEGQGRYSEQYF. For the CDR3, the DNA is TGTGCCAGCAGCCAAGAAGGACAGGGCCGTTACAGCGAGCAGTACTTC.

The table lists this clonotype with a few counts. The chain has TRBV12-3 or TRBV12-4 and TRBJ1-4; 10 bases fit TRBD1. Trimming cost V 6 bases and J 6 bases; bases outside gene matches: 10. The CDR3 extends over 16 amino acids. The CDR3 sequence: CASSNGPDRGYEKLFF. The DNA for the CDR3 is TGTGCCAGCAGCAATGGGCCGGACAGGGGGTATGAAAAACTGTTTTTT.

This chain connects TRBV12-3 or TRBV12-4 to TRBJ2-4; 7 positions match TRBD2. After removal of 5 bases from V and 6 bases from J, the junction contained 10 bases not matched to a gene. The CDR3 sequence is 15 residues long. The CDR3 protein is CASSVARGDRNIQYF. In DNA form, the CDR3 reads TGTGCCAGCAGTGTCGCCCGGGGGGATAGAAACATTCAGTACTTC.

This clonotype was seen only a few times. The chain links TRBV6-6 to TRBJ1-2, with D possibly being TRBD1 (5 bases). Germline-derived CDR1 and CDR2 are MNHNY and SVGAGI (reference sequence). V dropped 5 bases and J dropped 6 bases, with 10 bases sitting between them. The CDR3 runs 12 residues. CDR3 coding DNA: TGTGCCAGCAGTATCCTCAGGGATGGCTACACCTTC. Residues: CASSILRDGYTF.

The sample holds a few counts of this clonotype. The chain has TRBV12-5 and TRBJ2-1; the D is unclear. Trimming stripped 4 bases from V and 1 base from J, with 11 bases between. Germline V lookup: CDR1 LGHNT, CDR2 FRNRAP. This CDR3 spans 15 amino acids. CDR3 in amino acids: CASGSQPHSYNEQFF. Here the CDR3 DNA reads TGTGCTAGTGGTTCCCAGCCCCATTCCTACAATGAGCAGTTCTTC.

The rearrangement uses TRBV7-9 and TRBJ1-2; D may be TRBD1 (5 bases). Trimming pared 5 bases from V and 4 bases from J, leaving 17 bases between. The germline CDR1 and CDR2 sequences are SEHNR and FQNEAQ (reference sequence). This CDR3 region has 15 residues. CDR3 bases: TGTGCCAGCAGCCTGGGGCCTATTCCCCTCTATGGCTACACCTTC. Its translation is CASSLGPIPLYGYTF.

In its sample, this clonotype was seen a few times. The chain carries TRBV7-9 and TRBJ2-5; D remains unclear. Gene TRBJ2-7 matches the end of the DNA better, so the J call may be wrong. This CDR3 spans 14 amino acids. Germline values: CDR1 SEHNR, CDR2 FQNEAQ (reference sequence). CDR3 sequence (DNA): TGTGCCAGCAGTCCTGGACGGTCGCACTACGAGCAGTACTTC. As protein: CASSPGRSHYEQYF.

The chain recombines TRBV10-3 with TRBJ1-2; D is unresolved. Germline V CDR1 and CDR2: ENHRY, SYGVKD. This CDR3 is built from 13 residues. V lost 1 base to trimming and J lost 4 bases, with 7 bases between them. The CDR3 DNA reads as TGTGCCATCAGTGAGTTAGGAATCTATGGCTACACCTTC. It specifies CAISELGIYGYTF.

The chain carries TRBV7-2 and TRBJ2-3; D is perhaps TRBD2 (6 bases). Germline CDR1 is SGHTA and CDR2 is FQGNSA. The CDR3 covers 13 residues. V was pared by 5 bases and J by 2 bases, with 8 bases between. The CDR3 region is CASSRGFTDTQYF. CDR3 bases: TGTGCCAGCAGCCGGGGGTTCACAGATACGCAGTATTTT. Using reference TRBV7-2 and TRBJ2-3 for the parts outside the CDR3, the full variable domain is GAGVSQSPSNKVTEKGKDVELRCDPISGHTALYWYRQSLGQGLEFLIYFQGNSAPDKSGLPSDRFSAERTGGSVSTLTIQRTQQEDSAVYLCASSRGFTDTQYFGPGTRLTVL.

J is TRBJ2-6 and V is TRBV27, with D tentatively TRBD1 or TRBD2 (5 bases each). Germline V lookup: CDR1 MNHEY, CDR2 SMNVEV (reference sequence). V dropped 3 bases and J dropped 4 bases, with 16 bases sitting between them. This CDR3 region has 17 residues. DNA of the CDR3: TGTGCCAGCAGTTTGTGGGACGGGCATTCGGGGGCCAACGTCCTGACTTTC. Translating gives CASSLWDGHSGANVLTF. Full variable domain (missing parts from reference TRBV27 and TRBJ2-6): EAQVTQNPRYLITVTGKKLTVTCSQNMNHEYMSWYRQDPGLGLRQIYYSMNVEVTDKGDVPEGYKVSRKEKRNFPLILESPSPNQTSLYFCASSLWDGHSGANVLTFGAGSRLTVL.

This clonotype was observed a few times. The chain carries TRBV6-2 or TRBV6-3 and TRBJ2-1, with D possibly matching TRBD1 (6 bases). The CDR3 is made up of 12 amino acids. V lost 8 bases to trimming and J lost 7 bases, with 12 bases between them. Germline lookup yields CDR1 MNHEY and CDR2 SVGEGT. CDR3 region: CASGGSQNEQFF. For the CDR3, the DNA is TGTGCCAGCGGGGGCAGCCAGAATGAGCAGTTCTTC.

This chain connects TRBV3-1 to TRBJ1-1; 8 bases fit TRBD1. V shed 1 base, J shed 3 bases, and the junction held 1 base outside the gene matches. This CDR3 comprises 14 residues. CDR1 is LGHDT and CDR2 is YNNKEL in the germline V gene (reference sequence). Here the CDR3 reads CASSQVQGDTEAFF. The CDR3 DNA is TGTGCCAGCAGCCAAGTACAGGGGGACACTGAAGCTTTCTTT.

The chain is built from TRBV6-1 and TRBJ2-1, with D hard to call. Trimming took 7 bases from V and 6 from J, leaving 16 bases between them. CDR1 is MNHNS, CDR2 SASEGT, per germline. The CDR3 is made up of 14 amino acids. The CDR3 DNA sequence: TGTGCCAGCAATCCCAATGTAGAGTCCAATGAGCAGTTCTTC. This gives the protein CASNPNVESNEQFF.

This clonotype was seen a handful of times. The rearrangement joins TRBV5-1 to TRBJ1-2; D not resolved. V was shortened by 4 bases and J by 9 bases, with 16 bases between the two germline ends. Germline assignment: CDR1 SGHRS and CDR2 YFSETQ. The CDR3 is made up of 13 amino acids. The CDR3 loop reads CASSPTIDESYTF. The CDR3 DNA is TGCGCCAGCAGCCCAACAATTGACGAAAGCTACACCTTC.

This chain connects TRBV5-1 to TRBJ1-1; D possibly corresponds to TRBD1 (6 bases). Trimming took 3 bases from V and 2 from J, leaving 17 bases between them. Germline-derived CDR1 and CDR2 are SGHRS and YFSETQ. The CDR3 runs 16 residues. In nucleotides, the CDR3 is TGCGCCAGCAGCTCCGACAGGAGGAGGACTAACACTGAAGCTTTCTTT. Translating gives CASSSDRRRTNTEAFF. Combining the CDR3 with reference TRBV5-1 and TRBJ1-1 gives the whole variable domain KAGVTQTPRYLIKTRGQQVTLSCSPISGHRSVSWYQQTPGQGLQFLFEYFSETQRNKGNFPGRFSGRQFSNSRSEMNVSTLELGDSALYLCASSSDRRRTNTEAFFGQGTRLTVV.

The table lists this clonotype with a few counts. The chain carries TRBV29-1 and TRBJ2-7, with TRBD1 identical over 8 bases. The CDR3 has 19 amino acids. V shed 3 bases, J shed 2 bases, and the junction held 21 bases outside the gene matches. Looked up from germline, CDR1 is SQVTM and CDR2 is ANQGSEA. CDR3 protein: CSVDGGAPGGFRPTYEQYF. As DNA, the CDR3 is TGCAGCGTTGATGGAGGGGCGCCAGGGGGCTTTCGTCCTACCTACGAGCAGTACTTC.

The chain links TRBV29-1 to TRBJ1-2; the D gene is possibly TRBD1 (6 bases). Trimming removed 4 bases at V and 5 bases at J, with 14 bases between. Looked up from germline, CDR1 is SQVTM and CDR2 is ANQGSEA. There are 13 residues in the CDR3. For the CDR3, the DNA is TGCAGCGTTGCGATGGGGGCGCCGTATGGCTACACCTTC. It codes for CSVAMGAPYGYTF.